This T cell receptor beta chain was obtained from a study of cytomegalovirus exposure and HLA in healthy donors. Study-wide findings and caveats: Reportedly, a later analysis found an Asian-associated ancestry cluster had fewer N-insertions than the approximately 700-donor mean. A few of the chains that were CMV-associated were confirmed in vitro to be specific for CMV antigens. An analysis was carried out at a later point. It showed that HLA-associated TCR beta chains were more clonally expanded than equally common non-associated chains. Further analysis was carried out later, and it showed several of the most significant clusters appearing linked to common viral pathogens.

Details on this clone: The target antigen is unknown.

The PCR made use of 60 Vbeta and 13 Jbeta primers. TCRdb's table, derived via immunoSEQ multiplex PCR, lists solely in-frame clones and lacks some. The sample shows 85,000 to 95,000 clones, roughly 8.2% of them seen only once. Trimming stripped 2 bases from V and 0 bases from J, with 11 bases between. CDR3 size: 15 residues. Germline CDR1 and CDR2: MNHEY and SVGAGI. The J gene is TRBJ2-7, the V gene TRBV6-5; D might be TRBD2 (7 bases). This receptor was identified in a man aged 45-60 years in good health and CMV-seronegative. The sequenced sample was PBMCs. The CDR3 protein is CASSYSRGASYEQYF. For the CDR3, the DNA is TGTGCCAGCAGTTACAGTCGGGGGGCCTCCTACGAGCAGTACTTC.